This entry features one TCR beta chain sequence. This specimen comes from a study of blood T cells in healthy people across ages. The use of a sample-barcoded 5' primer and a J-beta primer mix characterized a second PCR of about 7 to 12 cycles. TCRdb independently ran MiXCR on the 5' RACE reads; one entry per CDR3 protein. The repertoire holds some 1.4 million distinct CDR3 sequences, with approximately 40% as singletons. Germline values: CDR1 DFQATT, CDR2 SNEGSKA (reference sequence). Trimming took 0 bases from V and 0 from J, leaving 11 bases between them. The CDR3 covers 15 residues. This sequence was found in a woman younger than 35 in good health. The material sequenced was blood. This chain uses TRBV20-1 with TRBJ1-2; D is uncertain. CDR3 sequence: CSAREGILSNYGYTF. CDR3 in DNA: TGCAGTGCTAGAGAGGGTATCCTCTCTAACTATGGCTACACCTTC.